The 7 T cell receptor beta chains below all came from one sample that was sequenced in a study of cytomegalovirus exposure and HLA in healthy donors. Use of 60 Vbeta and 13 Jbeta primers characterized the PCR. This table comes from immunoSEQ multiplex PCR, and its TCRdb copy is limited to in-frame clones, with some not included. The table records 150,000 to 200,000 clones, more than 75% of them present only once. What was sequenced was PBMCs. These receptors were obtained from a girl aged 2-10 years in good health and CMV-seropositive.

J is TRBJ2-3 and V is TRBV28; TRBD2 matches at 13 bases. The V gene's germline CDR1 is MDHEN and CDR2 SYDVKM. The CDR3 is 19 residues long. J was trimmed by 3 bases and V by 6 bases; bases with no gene match: 15. The CDR3: CASSLRGLAGDLGTDTQYF. The CDR3 coding sequence is TGTGCCAGCAGCCTTCGCGGACTAGCGGGAGATCTGGGGACAGATACGCAGTATTTT.

The chain's CDR3 is CASSGGSGDEQYF. The CDR3 nucleotides read TGTGCCAGCAGTGGAGGGAGTGGAGACGAGCAGTACTTC. The chain carries TRBV2 and TRBJ2-7; a weak D match, TRBD2 (5 bases). CDR3 length equals 13 residues. Germline lookup yields CDR1 SNHLY and CDR2 FYNNEI. The V gene lost 4 bases and the J gene lost 5 bases, with 12 bases spanning the gap.

This clone was seen more than once but under ten times. The V and J genes are TRBV5-1 and TRBJ1-5; a weak D match, TRBD1 (5 bases). The CDR3 contains 15 residues. CDR1 SGHRS and CDR2 YFSETQ come from the germline V gene. Trimming pared 5 bases from V and 3 bases from J, leaving 15 bases between. As DNA, the CDR3 is TGCGCCAGCAGTGAAAGCGGGGGATTCAATCAGCCCCAGCATTTT. This sequence encodes CASSESGGFNQPQHF.

This clone was observed a few times. The genes are TRBV25-1 and TRBJ1-2, with no clear D. V gave up 3 bases and J gave up 5 bases, with 10 bases separating them. CDR1 and CDR2 from the germline V gene are MGHDK and SYGVNS. This CDR3 contains 13 residues. The CDR3 sequence: CASSEMISYGYTF. Written as DNA, the CDR3 is TGTGCCAGCAGTGAGATGATCAGTTATGGCTACACCTTC.

The V gene is TRBV5-1, the J gene TRBJ2-7; 7 bases are shared with TRBD1. The CDR3 is made up of 16 amino acids. The germline V gene encodes CDR1 SGHRS and CDR2 YFSETQ. The V gene end was trimmed by 4 bases and the J gene end by 0 bases; junction bases not matched to a gene: 10. The CDR3 here is CASSPTDRDLSYEQYF. The CDR3 coding sequence is TGCGCCAGCAGCCCGACAGACAGGGATCTCTCCTACGAGCAGTACTTC.

This clone is a singleton in its sample. The chain carries TRBV30 and TRBJ1-5; D possibly corresponds to TRBD1 (6 bases). The ends were cut back, 0 bases at V and 3 bases at J, with 15 bases in the middle. CDR3 size: 16 residues. CDR1 is GTSNPN, CDR2 SVGIG, per germline (reference sequence). Here the CDR3 reads CAWSVQGRANNQPQHF. In DNA, the CDR3 is TGTGCCTGGAGTGTACAGGGAAGGGCGAACAATCAGCCCCAGCATTTT.

This sequence joins TRBV29-1 and TRBJ2-7; 10 bases fit TRBD2. Germline V gene data show CDR1 as SQVTM and CDR2 as ANQGSEA. The CDR3 spans 17 residues. Unmatched junction bases numbered 15, after V lost 4 bases and J lost 3 bases. CDR3 nucleotide sequence: TGCAGCGTTGTTGGGTCTAGCGGGAGTAGGTCAGGCTACGAGCAGTACTTC. Translated: CSVVGSSGSRSGYEQYF.